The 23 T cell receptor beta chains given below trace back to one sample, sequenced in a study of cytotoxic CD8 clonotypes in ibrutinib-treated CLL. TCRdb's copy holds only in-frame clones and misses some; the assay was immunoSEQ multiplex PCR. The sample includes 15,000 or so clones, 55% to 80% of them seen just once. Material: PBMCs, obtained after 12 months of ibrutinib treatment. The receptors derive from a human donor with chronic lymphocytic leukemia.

The chain's CDR3 is CASSSGQVQGYEQYF. The CDR3 DNA follows: TGTGCCAGCAGCTCTGGACAGGTCCAGGGGTACGAGCAGTACTTC. The gene calls are TRBV14 and TRBJ2-7, with 7 bases matching TRBD1. The V gene end was trimmed by 5 bases and the J gene end by 4 bases; junction bases not matched to a gene: 11. There are 15 residues in the CDR3. Germline CDR1 and CDR2: SGHDN and FVKESK. The full variable domain, completed using reference TRBV14 and TRBJ2-7, is EAGVTQFPSHSVIEKGQTVTLRCDPISGHDNLYWYRRVMGKEIKFLLHFVKESKQDESGMPNNRFLAERTGGTYSTLKVQPAELEDSGVYFCASSSGQVQGYEQYFGPGTRLTVT.

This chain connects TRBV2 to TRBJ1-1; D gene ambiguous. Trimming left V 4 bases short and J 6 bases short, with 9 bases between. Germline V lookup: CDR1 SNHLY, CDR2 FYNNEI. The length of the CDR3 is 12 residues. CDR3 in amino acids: CASSAQMAEAFF. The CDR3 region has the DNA TGTGCCAGCAGTGCCCAGATGGCTGAAGCTTTCTTT. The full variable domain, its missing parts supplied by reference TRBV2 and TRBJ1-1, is EPEVTQTPSHQVTQMGQEVILRCVPISNHLYFYWYRQILGQKVEFLVSFYNNEISEKSEIFDDQFSVERPDGSNFTLKIRSTKLEDSAMYFCASSAQMAEAFFGQGTRLTVV.

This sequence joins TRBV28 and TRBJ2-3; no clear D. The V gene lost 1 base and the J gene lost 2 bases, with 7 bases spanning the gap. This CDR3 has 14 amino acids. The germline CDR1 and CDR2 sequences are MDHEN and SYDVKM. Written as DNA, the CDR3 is TGTGCCAGCAGTTTATACACCAACACAGATACGCAGTATTTT. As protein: CASSLYTNTDTQYF.

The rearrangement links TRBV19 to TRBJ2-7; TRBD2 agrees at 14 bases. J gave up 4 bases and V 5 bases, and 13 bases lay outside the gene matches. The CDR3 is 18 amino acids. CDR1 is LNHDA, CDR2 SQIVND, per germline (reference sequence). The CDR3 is CASSPRGLAGEGIYEQYF. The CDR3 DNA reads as TGTGCCAGTAGTCCCCGGGGACTAGCGGGAGAGGGAATTTACGAGCAGTACTTC.

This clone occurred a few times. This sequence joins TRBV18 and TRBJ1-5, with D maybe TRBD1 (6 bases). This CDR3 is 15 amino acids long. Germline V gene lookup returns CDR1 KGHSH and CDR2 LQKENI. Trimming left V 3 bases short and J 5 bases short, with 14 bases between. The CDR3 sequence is CASSPQQGCHQPQHF. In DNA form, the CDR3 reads TGTGCCAGCTCACCCCAACAGGGTTGCCATCAGCCCCAGCATTTT.

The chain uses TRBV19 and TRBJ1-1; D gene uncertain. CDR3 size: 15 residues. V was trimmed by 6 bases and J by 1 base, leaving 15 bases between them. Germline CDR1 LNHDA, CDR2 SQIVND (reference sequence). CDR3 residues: CASRVPSGENTEAFF. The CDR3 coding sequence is TGTGCCAGTAGGGTACCCAGCGGGGAGAACACTGAAGCTTTCTTT.

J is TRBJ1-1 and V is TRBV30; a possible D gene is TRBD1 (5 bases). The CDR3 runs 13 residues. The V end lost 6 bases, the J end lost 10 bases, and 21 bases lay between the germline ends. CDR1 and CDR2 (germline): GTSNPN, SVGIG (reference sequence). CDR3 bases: TGTGCCTGCCAAAATACAGGAATACGACGAGCTTTCTTT. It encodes CACQNTGIRRAFF. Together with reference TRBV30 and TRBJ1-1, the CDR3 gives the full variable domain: SQTIHQWPATLVQPVGSPLSLECTVEGTSNPNLYWYRQAAGRGLQLLFYSVGIGQISSEVPQNLSASRPQDRQFILSSKKLLLSDSGFYLCACQNTGIRRAFFGQGTRLTVV.

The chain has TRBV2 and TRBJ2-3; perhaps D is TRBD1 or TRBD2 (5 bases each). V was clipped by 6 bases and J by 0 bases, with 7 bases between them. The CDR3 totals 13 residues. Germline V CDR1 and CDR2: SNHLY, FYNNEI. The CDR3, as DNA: TGTGCCAGCAGCCGGGACAGCACAGATACGCAGTATTTT. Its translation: CASSRDSTDTQYF.

The CDR3 here is CASSEKTGGNTIYF. CDR3 sequence (DNA): TGTGCCAGCAGTGAAAAAACCGGGGGAAACACCATATATTTT. The chain has TRBV2 and TRBJ1-3; D is ambiguous. Germline V gene sequence: CDR1 SNHLY, CDR2 FYNNEI. V lost 2 bases and J lost 4, with 9 bases in between. CDR3 length equals 14 residues. Complete variable domain (other parts from reference TRBV2 and TRBJ1-3): EPEVTQTPSHQVTQMGQEVILRCVPISNHLYFYWYRQILGQKVEFLVSFYNNEISEKSEIFDDQFSVERPDGSNFTLKIRSTKLEDSAMYFCASSEKTGGNTIYFGEGSWLTVV.

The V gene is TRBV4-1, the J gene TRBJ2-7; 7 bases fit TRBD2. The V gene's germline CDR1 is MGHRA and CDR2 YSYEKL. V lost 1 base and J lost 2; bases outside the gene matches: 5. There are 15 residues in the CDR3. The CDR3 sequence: CASSQVTSAAYEQYF. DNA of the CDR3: TGCGCCAGCAGCCAAGTAACTAGCGCCGCCTACGAGCAGTACTTC.

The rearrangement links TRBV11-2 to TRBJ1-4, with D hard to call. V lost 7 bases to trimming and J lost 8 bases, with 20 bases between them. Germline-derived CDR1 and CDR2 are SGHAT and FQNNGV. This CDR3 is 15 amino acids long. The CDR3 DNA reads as TGTGCCAGCACCTCATTAGGTGCGTCCTGGGAAAAACTGTTTTTT. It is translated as CASTSLGASWEKLFF. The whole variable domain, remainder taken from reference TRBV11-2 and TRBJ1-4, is EAGVAQSPRYKIIEKRQSVAFWCNPISGHATLYWYQQILGQGPKLLIQFQNNGVVDDSQLPKDRFSAERLKGVDSTLKIQPAKLEDSAVYLCASTSLGASWEKLFFGSGTQLSVL.

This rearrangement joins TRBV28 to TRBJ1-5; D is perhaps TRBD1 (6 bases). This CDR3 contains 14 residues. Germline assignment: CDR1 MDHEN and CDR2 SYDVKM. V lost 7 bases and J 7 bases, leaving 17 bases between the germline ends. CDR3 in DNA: TGTGCCAGCACCACGGTTACAGGGCACCAGCCCCAGCATTTT. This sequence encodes CASTTVTGHQPQHF.

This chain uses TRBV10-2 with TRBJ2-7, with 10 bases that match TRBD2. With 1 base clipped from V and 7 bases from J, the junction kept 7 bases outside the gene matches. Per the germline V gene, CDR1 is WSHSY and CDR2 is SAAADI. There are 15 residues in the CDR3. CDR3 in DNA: TGCGCCAGCAGTGAGTTAGCAGCGGGAGGGCGGGAGCAGTACTTC. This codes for CASSELAAGGREQYF.

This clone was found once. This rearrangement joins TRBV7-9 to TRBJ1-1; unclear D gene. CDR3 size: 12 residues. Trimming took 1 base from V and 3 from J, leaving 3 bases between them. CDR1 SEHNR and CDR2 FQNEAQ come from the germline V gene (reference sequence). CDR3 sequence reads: CASSLEDTEAFF. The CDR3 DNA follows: TGTGCCAGCAGCTTAGAGGACACTGAAGCTTTCTTT.

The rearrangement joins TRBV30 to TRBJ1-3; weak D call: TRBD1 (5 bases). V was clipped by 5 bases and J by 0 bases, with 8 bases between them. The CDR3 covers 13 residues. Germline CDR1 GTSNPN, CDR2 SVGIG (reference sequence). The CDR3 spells CAWDSFSGNTIYF. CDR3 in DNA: TGTGCCTGGGACAGTTTCTCTGGAAACACCATATATTTT.

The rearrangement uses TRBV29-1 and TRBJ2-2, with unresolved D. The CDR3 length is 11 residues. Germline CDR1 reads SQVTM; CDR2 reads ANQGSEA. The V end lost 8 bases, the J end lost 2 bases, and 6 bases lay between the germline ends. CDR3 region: CSFRNTGELFF. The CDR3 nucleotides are TGCAGCTTCAGAAACACCGGGGAGCTGTTTTTT.

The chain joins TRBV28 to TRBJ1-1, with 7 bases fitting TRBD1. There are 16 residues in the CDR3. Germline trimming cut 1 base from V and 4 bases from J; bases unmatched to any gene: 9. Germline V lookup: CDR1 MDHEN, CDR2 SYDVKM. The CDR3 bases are TGTGCCAGCAGTTTATACTTCCGGGACAGAAGCACTGAAGCTTTCTTT. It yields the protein CASSLYFRDRSTEAFF.

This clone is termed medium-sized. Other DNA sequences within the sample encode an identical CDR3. The CDR3 region is CASRRTSGSSYEQYF. For the CDR3, the DNA is TGTGCCAGCAGGAGGACTAGCGGGAGCTCCTACGAGCAGTACTTC. The genes are TRBV2 and TRBJ2-7; 13 positions match TRBD2. This CDR3 comprises 15 residues. Per germline, CDR1 SNHLY and CDR2 FYNNEI. V lost 6 bases, J lost 0 bases, and 2 bases stayed unmatched.

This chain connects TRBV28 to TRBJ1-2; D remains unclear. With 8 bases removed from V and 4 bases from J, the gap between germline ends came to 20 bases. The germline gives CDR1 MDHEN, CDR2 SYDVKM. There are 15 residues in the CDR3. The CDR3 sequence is CASLPLLGRGYGYTF. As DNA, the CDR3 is TGTGCCAGCCTCCCTTTGTTAGGGCGCGGCTATGGCTACACCTTC.

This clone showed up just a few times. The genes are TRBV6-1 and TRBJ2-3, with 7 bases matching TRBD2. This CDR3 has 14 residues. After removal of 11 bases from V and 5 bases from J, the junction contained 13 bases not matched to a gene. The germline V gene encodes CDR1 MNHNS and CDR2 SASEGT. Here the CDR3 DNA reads TGTGCCTGTAGAACGGCGGGAGTAGGAGATACGCAGTATTTT. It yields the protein CACRTAGVGDTQYF.

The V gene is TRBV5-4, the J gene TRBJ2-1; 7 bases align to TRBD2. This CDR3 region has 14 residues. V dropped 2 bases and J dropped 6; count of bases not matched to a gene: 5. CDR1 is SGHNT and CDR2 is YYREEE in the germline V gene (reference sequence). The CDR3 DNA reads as TGTGCCAGCAGCTTAAGACTAGCTCGCAATGAGCAGTTCTTC. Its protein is CASSLRLARNEQFF. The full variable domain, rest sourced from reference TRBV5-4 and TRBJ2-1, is ETGVTQSPTHLIKTRGQQVTLRCSSQSGHNTVSWYQQALGQGPQFIFQYYREEENGRGNFPPRFSGLQFPNYSSELNVNALELDDSALYLCASSLRLARNEQFFGPGTRLTVL.

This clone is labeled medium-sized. The chain's CDR3 is CASSLFSGFEDEQYF. As DNA, the CDR3 is TGTGCCAGCAGTTTATTTTCGGGGTTTGAGGACGAGCAGTACTTC. The genes are TRBV28 and TRBJ2-7, with D possibly being TRBD2 (5 bases). This CDR3 contains 15 residues. The germline gives CDR1 MDHEN, CDR2 SYDVKM. V lost 1 base and J 5 bases, leaving 15 bases between the germline ends.

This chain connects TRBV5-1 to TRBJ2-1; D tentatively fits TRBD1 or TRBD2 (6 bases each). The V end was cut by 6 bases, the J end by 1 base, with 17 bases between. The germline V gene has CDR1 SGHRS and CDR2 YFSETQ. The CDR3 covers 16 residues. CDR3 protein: CASNSGADFSYNEQFF. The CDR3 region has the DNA TGCGCCAGCAACTCGGGGGCGGACTTTTCCTACAATGAGCAGTTCTTC.